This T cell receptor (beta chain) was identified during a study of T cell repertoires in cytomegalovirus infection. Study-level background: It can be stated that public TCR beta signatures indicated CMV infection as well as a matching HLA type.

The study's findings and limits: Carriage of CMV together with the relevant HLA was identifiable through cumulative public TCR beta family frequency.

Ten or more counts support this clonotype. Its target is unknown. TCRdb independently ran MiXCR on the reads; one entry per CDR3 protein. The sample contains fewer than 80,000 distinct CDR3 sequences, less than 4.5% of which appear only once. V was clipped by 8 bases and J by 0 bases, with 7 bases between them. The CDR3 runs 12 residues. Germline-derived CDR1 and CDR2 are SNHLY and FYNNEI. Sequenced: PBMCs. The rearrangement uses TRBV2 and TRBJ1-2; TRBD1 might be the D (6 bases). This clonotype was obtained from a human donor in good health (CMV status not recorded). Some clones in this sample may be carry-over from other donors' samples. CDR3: CASWTANYGYTF. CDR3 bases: TGTGCCAGCTGGACAGCTAACTATGGCTACACCTTC.